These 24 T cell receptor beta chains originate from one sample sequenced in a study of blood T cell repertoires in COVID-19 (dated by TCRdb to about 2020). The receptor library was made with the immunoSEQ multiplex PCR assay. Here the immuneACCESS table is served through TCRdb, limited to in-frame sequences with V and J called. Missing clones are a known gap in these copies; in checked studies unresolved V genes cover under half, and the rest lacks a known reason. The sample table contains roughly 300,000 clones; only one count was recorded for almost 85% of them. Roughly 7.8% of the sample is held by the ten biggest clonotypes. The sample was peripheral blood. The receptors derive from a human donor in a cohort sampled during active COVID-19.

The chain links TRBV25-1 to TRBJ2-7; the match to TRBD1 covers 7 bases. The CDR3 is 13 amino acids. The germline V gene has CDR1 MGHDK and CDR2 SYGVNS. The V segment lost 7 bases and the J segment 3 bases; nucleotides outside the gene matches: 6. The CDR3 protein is CASTNRGNYEQYF. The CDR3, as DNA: TGTGCCAGCACAAACAGGGGAAACTACGAGCAGTACTTC.

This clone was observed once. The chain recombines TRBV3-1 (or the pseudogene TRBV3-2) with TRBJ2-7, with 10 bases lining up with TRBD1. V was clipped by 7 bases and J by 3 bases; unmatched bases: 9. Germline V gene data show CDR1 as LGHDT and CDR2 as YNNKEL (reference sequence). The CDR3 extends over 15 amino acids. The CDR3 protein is CASNTPGQGIYEQYF. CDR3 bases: TGTGCCAGCAATACACCGGGACAGGGGATCTACGAGCAGTACTTC.

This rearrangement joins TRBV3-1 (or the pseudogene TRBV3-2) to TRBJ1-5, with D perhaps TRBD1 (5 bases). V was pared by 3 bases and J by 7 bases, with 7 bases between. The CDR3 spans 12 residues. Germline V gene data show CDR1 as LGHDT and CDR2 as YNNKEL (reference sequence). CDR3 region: CASSQEGQPQHF. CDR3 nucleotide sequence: TGTGCCAGCAGCCAGGAGGGGCAGCCCCAGCATTTT.

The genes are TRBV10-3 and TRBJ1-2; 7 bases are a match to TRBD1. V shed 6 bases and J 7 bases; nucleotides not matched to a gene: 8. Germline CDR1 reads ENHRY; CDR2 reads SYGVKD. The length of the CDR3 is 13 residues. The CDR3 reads CAIRGTESAGYTF. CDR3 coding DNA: TGTGCCATCAGGGGGACAGAATCCGCTGGCTACACCTTC.

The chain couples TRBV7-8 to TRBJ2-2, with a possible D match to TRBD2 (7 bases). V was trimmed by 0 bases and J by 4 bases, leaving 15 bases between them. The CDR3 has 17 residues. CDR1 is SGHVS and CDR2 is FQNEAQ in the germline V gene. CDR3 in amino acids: CASSLALAGARTGELFF. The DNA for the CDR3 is TGTGCCAGCAGCTTAGCGCTGGCGGGGGCCCGCACCGGGGAGCTGTTTTTT.

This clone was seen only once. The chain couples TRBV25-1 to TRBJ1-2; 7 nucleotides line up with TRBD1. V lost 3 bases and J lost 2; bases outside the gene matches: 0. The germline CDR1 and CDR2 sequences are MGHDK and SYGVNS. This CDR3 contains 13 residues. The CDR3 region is CASSDRGNYGYTF. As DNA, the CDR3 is TGTGCCAGCAGTGACAGGGGGAACTATGGCTACACCTTC.

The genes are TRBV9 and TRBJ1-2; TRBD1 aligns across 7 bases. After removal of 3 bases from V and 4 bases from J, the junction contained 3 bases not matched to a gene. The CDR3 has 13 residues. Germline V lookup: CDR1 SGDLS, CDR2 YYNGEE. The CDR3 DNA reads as TGTGCCAGCAGCGAGGGGGACAGCTATGGCTACACCTTC. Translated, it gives CASSEGDSYGYTF.

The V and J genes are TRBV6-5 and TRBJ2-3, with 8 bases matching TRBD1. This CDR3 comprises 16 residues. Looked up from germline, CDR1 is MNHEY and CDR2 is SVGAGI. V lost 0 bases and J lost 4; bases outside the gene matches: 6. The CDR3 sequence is CASSYSTGEKADTQYF. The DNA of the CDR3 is TGTGCCAGCAGTTACTCGACAGGGGAAAAAGCAGATACGCAGTATTTT.

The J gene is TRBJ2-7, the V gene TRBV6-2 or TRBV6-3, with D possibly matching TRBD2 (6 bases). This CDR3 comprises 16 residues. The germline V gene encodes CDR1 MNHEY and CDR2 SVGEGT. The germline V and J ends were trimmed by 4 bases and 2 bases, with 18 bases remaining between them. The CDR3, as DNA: TGTGCCAGCAGTTGGGCCGGGACTCGAAAAGCCTACGAGCAGTACTTC. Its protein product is CASSWAGTRKAYEQYF.

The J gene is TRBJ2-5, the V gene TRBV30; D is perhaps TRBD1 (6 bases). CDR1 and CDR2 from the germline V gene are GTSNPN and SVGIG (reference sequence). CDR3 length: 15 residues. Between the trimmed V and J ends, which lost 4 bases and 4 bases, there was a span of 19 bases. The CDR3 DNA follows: TGTGCCTGGACCGTGGGGGCAGCGGTGAGAGAGACCCAGTACTTC. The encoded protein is CAWTVGAAVRETQYF.

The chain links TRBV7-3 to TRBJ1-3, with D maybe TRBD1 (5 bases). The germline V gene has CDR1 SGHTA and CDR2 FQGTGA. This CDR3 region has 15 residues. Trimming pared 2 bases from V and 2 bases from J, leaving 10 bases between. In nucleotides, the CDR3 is TGTGCCAGCAGCTTAGGGGGGGAGACTGGAAACACCATATATTTT. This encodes CASSLGGETGNTIYF.

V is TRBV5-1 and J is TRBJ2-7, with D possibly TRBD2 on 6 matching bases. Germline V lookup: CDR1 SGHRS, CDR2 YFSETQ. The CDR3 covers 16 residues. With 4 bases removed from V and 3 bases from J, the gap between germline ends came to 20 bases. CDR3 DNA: TGCGCCAGCAGCGCGACTAGTGGTCCGCAATACTACGAGCAGTACTTC. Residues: CASSATSGPQYYEQYF.

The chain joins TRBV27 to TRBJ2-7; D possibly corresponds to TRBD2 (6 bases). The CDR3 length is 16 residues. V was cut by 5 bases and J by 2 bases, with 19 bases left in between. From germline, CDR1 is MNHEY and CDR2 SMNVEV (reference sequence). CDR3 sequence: CASSILLRGRTYEQYF. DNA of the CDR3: TGTGCCAGCAGTATATTACTCCGGGGGAGGACCTACGAGCAGTACTTC.

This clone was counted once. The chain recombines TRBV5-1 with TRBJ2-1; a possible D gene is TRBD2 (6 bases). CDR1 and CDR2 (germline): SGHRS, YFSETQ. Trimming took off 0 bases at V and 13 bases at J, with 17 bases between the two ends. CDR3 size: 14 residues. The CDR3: CASSLGGPGGAQFF. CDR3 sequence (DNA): TGCGCCAGCAGCTTGGGAGGGCCGGGCGGGGCCCAGTTCTTC. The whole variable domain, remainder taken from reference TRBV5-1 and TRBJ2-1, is KAGVTQTPRYLIKTRGQQVTLSCSPISGHRSVSWYQQTPGQGLQFLFEYFSETQRNKGNFPGRFSGRQFSNSRSEMNVSTLELGDSALYLCASSLGGPGGAQFFGPGTRLTVL.

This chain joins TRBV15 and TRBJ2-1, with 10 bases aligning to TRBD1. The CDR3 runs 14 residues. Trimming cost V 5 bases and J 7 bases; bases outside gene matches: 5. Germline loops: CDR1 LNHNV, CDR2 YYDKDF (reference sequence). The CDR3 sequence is CATSEDRGKNEQFF. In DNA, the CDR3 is TGTGCCACCAGCGAGGACAGGGGGAAAAATGAGCAGTTCTTC.

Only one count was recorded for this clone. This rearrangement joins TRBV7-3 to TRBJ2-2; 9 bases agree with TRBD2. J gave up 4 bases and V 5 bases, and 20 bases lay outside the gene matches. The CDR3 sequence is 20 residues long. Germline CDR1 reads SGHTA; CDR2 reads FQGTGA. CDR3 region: CASSPKLKTSGGPSTGELFF. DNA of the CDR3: TGTGCCAGCAGCCCTAAATTAAAGACTAGCGGAGGCCCGAGCACCGGGGAGCTGTTTTTT. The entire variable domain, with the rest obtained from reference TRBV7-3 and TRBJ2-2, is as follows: GAGVSQTPSNKVTEKGKYVELRCDPISGHTALYWYRQSLGQGPEFLIYFQGTGAADDSGLPNDRFFAVRPEGSVSTLKIQRTERGDSAVYLCASSPKLKTSGGPSTGELFFGEGSRLTVL.

The CDR3 sequence: CASSQGYGYTF. The CDR3 nucleotides are TGCGCCAGCAGCCAGGGATATGGCTACACCTTC. The V gene is TRBV5-1, the J gene TRBJ1-2; D perhaps matches TRBD1 (5 bases). The CDR3 totals 11 residues. V was clipped by 4 bases and J by 5 bases, with 6 bases between them. Germline CDR1 and CDR2: SGHRS and YFSETQ.

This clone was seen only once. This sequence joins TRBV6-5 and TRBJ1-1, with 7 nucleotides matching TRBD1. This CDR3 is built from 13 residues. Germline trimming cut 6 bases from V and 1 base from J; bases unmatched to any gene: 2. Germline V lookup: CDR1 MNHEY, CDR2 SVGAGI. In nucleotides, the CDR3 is TGTGCCAGCAGACAGGGGTCGAACACTGAAGCTTTCTTT. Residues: CASRQGSNTEAFF.

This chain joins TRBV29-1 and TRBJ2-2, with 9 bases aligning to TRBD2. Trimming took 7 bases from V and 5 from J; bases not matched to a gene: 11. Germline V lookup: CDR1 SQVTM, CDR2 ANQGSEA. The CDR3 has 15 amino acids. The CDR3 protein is CSGGASGDNTGELFF. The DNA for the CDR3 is TGCAGCGGGGGGGCTAGCGGGGATAATACCGGGGAGCTGTTTTTT.

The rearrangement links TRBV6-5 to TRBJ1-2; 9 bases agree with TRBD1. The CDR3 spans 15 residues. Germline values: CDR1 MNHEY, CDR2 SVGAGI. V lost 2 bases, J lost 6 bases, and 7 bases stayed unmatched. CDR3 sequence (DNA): TGTGCCAGCAGTTACAGCTGGGACAGGGCGAATGGCTACACCTTC. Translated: CASSYSWDRANGYTF.

The CDR3 DNA sequence: TGTGCCTGGAGGATGACAGGGGGCGCGAGGTACGAGCAGTACTTC. It specifies CAWRMTGGARYEQYF. This chain connects TRBV30 to TRBJ2-7, with TRBD1 identical over 10 bases. Unmatched junction bases numbered 9, after V lost 3 bases and J lost 4 bases. This CDR3 region has 15 residues. Germline assignment: CDR1 GTSNPN and CDR2 SVGIG (reference sequence). Variable domain in full (rest from reference TRBV30 and TRBJ2-7): SQTIHQWPATLVQPVGSPLSLECTVEGTSNPNLYWYRQAAGRGLQLLFYSVGIGQISSEVPQNLSASRPQDRQFILSSKKLLLSDSGFYLCAWRMTGGARYEQYFGPGTRLTVT.

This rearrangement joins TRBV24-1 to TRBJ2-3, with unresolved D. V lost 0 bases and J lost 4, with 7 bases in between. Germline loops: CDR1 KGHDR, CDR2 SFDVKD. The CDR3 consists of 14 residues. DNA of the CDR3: TGTGCCACCAGTGATTTGTTTACAGCAGATACGCAGTATTTT. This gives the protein CATSDLFTADTQYF.

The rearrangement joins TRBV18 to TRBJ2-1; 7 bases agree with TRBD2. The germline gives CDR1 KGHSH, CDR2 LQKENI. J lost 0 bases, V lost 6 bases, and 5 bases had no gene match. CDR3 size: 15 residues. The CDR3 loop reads CASSPSGTSYNEQFF. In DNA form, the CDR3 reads TGTGCCAGCTCCCCAAGCGGGACCTCCTACAATGAGCAGTTCTTC.

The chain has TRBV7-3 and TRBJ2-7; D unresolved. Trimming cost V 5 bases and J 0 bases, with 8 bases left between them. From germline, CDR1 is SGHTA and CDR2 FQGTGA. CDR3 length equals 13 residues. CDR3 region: CASSPEYSYEQYF. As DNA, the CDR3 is TGTGCCAGCAGCCCGGAGTACTCCTACGAGCAGTACTTC.